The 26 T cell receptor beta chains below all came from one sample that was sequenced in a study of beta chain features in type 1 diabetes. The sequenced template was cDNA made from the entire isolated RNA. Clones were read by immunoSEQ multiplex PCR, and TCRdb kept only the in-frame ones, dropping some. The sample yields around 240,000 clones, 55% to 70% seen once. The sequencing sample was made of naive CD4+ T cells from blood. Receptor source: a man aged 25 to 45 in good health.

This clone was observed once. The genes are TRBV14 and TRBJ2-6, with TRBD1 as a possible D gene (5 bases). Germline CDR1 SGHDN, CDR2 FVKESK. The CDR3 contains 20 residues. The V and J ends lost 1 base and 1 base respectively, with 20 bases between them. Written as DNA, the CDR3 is TGTGCCAGCAGCCAAGCCCCCGCAGGGATGCTCTCATCTGGGGCCAACGTCCTGACTTTC. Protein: CASSQAPAGMLSSGANVLTF.

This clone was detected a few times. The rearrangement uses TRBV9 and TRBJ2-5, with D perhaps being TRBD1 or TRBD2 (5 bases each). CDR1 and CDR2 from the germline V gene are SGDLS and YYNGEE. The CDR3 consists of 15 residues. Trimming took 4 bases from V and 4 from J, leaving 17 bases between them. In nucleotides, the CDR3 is TGTGCCAGCAGCCTAACGGGACGACTGAGAGAGACCCAGTACTTC. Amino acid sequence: CASSLTGRLRETQYF.

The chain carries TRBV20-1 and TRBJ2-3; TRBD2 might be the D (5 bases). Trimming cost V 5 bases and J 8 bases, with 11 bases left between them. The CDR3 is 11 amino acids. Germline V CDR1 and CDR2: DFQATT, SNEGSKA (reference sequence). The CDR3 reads CSALFAGTQYF. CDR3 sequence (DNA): TGCAGTGCTCTCTTTGCGGGTACGCAGTATTTT.

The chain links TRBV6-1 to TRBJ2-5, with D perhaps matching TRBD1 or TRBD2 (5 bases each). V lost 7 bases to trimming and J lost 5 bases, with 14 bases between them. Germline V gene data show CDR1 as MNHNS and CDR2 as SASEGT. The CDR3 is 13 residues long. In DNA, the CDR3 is TGTGCCAGCAAACCCCGGGGCAGCGAGACCCAGTACTTC. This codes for CASKPRGSETQYF.

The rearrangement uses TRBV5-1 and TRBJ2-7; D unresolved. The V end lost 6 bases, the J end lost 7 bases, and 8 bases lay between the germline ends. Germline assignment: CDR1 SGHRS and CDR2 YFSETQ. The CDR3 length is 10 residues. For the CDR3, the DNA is TGCGCCAGCACCTCCGGGGAGCAGTACTTC. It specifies CASTSGEQYF.

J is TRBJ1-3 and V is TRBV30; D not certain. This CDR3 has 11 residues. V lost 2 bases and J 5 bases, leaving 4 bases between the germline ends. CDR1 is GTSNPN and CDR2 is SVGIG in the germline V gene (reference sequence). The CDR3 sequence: CAWSHRNTIYF. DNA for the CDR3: TGTGCCTGGAGTCACAGAAACACCATATATTTT.

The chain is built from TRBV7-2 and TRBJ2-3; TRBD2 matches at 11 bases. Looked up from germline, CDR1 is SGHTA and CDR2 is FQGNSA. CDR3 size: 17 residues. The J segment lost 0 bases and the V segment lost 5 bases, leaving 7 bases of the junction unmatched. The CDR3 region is CASSPRLAGTSTDTQYF. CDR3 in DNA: TGTGCCAGCAGCCCCAGACTAGCGGGAACTAGCACAGATACGCAGTATTTT. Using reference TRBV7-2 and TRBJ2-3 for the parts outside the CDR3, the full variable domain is GAGVSQSPSNKVTEKGKDVELRCDPISGHTALYWYRQSLGQGLEFLIYFQGNSAPDKSGLPSDRFSAERTGGSVSTLTIQRTQQEDSAVYLCASSPRLAGTSTDTQYFGPGTRLTVL.

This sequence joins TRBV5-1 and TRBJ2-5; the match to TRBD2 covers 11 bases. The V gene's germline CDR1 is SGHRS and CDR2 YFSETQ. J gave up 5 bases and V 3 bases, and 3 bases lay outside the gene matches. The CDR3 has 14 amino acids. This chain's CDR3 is CASSSTSGMETQYF. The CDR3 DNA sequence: TGCGCCAGCAGCTCGACTAGCGGGATGGAGACCCAGTACTTC. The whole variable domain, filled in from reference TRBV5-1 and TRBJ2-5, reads KAGVTQTPRYLIKTRGQQVTLSCSPISGHRSVSWYQQTPGQGLQFLFEYFSETQRNKGNFPGRFSGRQFSNSRSEMNVSTLELGDSALYLCASSSTSGMETQYFGPGTRLLVL.

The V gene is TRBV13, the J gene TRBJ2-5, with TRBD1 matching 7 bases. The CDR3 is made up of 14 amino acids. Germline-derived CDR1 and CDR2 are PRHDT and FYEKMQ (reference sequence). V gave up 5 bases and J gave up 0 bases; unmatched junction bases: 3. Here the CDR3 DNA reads TGTGCCAGCAGCATGGGACAGAACCAAGAGACCCAGTACTTC. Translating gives CASSMGQNQETQYF.

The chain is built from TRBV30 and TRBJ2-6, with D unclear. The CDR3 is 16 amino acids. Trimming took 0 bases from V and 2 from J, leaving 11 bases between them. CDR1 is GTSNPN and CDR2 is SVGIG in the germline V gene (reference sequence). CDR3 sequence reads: CAWSVLGLAGANVLTF. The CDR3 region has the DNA TGTGCCTGGAGTGTTTTGGGGTTAGCTGGGGCCAACGTCCTGACTTTC.

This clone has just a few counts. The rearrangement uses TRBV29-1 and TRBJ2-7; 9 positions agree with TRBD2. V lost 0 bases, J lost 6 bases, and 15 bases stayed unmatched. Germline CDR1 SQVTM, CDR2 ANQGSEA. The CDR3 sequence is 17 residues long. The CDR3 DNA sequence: TGCAGCGTTGAAGATCTTGTATATGCGGGAGGGCCTCGCGAGCAGTACTTC. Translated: CSVEDLVYAGGPREQYF.

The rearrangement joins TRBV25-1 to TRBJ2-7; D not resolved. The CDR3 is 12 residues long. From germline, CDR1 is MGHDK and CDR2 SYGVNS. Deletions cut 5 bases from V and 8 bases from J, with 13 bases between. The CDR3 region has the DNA TGTGCCAGCAGTTACGAGTCAGGAAAGCAGTACTTC. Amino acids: CASSYESGKQYF.

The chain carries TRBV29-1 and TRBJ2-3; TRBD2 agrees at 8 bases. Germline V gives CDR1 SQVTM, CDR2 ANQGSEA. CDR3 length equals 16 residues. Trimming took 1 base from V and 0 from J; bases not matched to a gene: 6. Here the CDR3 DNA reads TGCAGCGTTGAAGGGTCAGCGGGAGTCAGCACAGATACGCAGTATTTT. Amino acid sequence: CSVEGSAGVSTDTQYF.

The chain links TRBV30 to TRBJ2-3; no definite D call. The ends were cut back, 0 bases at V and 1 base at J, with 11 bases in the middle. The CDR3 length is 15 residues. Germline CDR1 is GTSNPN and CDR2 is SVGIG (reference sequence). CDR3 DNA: TGTGCCTGGAGTGTACTATTTGGGGGCACAGATACGCAGTATTTT. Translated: CAWSVLFGGTDTQYF. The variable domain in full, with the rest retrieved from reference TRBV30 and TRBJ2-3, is SQTIHQWPATLVQPVGSPLSLECTVEGTSNPNLYWYRQAAGRGLQLLFYSVGIGQISSEVPQNLSASRPQDRQFILSSKKLLLSDSGFYLCAWSVLFGGTDTQYFGPGTRLTVL.

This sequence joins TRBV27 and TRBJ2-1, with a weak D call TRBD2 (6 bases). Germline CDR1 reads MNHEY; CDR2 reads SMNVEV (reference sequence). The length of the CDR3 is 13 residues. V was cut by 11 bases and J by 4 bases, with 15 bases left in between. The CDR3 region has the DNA TGTGCCGCGGGCCGTAGCGGATACAATGAGCAGTTCTTC. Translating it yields CAAGRSGYNEQFF.

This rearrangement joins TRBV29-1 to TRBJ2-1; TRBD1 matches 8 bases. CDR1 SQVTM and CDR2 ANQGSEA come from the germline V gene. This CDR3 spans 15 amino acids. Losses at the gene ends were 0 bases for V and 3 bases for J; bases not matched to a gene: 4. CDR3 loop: CSVEDPGQVYNEQFF. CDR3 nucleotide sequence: TGCAGCGTTGAAGATCCGGGACAGGTCTACAATGAGCAGTTCTTC.

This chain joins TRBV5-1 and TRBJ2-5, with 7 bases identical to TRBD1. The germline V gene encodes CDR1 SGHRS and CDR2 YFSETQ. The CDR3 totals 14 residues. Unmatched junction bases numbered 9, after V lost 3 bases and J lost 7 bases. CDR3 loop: CASSSPRQGGTQYF. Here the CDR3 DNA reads TGCGCCAGCAGCTCCCCTAGACAGGGTGGGACCCAGTACTTC.

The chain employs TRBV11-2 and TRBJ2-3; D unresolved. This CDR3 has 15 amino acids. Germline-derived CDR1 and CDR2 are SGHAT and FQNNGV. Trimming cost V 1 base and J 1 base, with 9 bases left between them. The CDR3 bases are TGTGCCAGCAGCTTAGTAGCTTCTCGCACAGATACGCAGTATTTT. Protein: CASSLVASRTDTQYF.

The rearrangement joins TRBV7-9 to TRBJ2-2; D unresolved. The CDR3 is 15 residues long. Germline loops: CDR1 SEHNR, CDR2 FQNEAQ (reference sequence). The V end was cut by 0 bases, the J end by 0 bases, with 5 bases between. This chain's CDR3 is CASSLALANTGELFF. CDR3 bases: TGTGCCAGCAGCTTAGCTTTGGCGAACACCGGGGAGCTGTTTTTT. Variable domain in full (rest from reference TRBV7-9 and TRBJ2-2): DTGVSQNPRHKITKRGQNVTFRCDPISEHNRLYWYRQTLGQGPEFLTYFQNEAQLEKSRLLSDRFSAERPKGSFSTLEIQRTEQGDSAMYLCASSLALANTGELFFGEGSRLTVL.

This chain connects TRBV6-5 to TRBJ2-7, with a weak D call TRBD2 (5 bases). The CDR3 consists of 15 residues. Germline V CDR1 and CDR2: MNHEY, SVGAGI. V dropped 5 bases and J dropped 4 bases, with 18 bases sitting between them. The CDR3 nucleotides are TGTGCCAGCAGTCGTTCTATAGGCGGGCAGTACGAGCAGTACTTC. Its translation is CASSRSIGGQYEQYF.

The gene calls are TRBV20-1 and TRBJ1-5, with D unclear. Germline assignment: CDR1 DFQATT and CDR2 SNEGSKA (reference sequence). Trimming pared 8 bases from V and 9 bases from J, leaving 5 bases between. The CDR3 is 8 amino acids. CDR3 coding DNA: TGCAGTACTCCGCCCCAGCATTTT. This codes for CSTPPQHF.

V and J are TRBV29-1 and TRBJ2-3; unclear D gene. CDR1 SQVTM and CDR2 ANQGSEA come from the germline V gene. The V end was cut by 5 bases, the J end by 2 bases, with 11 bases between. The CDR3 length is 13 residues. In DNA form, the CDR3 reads TGCAGCGTTCGGCGGACGGACACAGATACGCAGTATTTT. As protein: CSVRRTDTDTQYF.

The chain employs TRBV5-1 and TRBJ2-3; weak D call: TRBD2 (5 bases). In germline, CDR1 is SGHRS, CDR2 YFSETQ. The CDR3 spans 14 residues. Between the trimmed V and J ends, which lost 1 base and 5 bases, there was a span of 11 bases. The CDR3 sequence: CASSLFPGEDTQYF. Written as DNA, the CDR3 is TGCGCCAGCAGCTTGTTCCCCGGGGAAGATACGCAGTATTTT.

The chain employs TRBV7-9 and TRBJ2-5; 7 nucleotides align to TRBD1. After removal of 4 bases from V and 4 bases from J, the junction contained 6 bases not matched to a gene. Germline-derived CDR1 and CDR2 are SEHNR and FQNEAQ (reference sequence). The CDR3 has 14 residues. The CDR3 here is CASSSSRDRETQYF. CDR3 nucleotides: TGTGCCAGCAGCTCCTCCCGGGACAGAGAGACCCAGTACTTC.

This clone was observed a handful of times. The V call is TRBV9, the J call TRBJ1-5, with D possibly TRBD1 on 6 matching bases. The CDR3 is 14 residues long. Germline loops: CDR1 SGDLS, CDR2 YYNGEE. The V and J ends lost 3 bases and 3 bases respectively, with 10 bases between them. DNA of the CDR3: TGTGCCAGCAGCGCCACAGGGAACAATCAGCCCCAGCATTTT. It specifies CASSATGNNQPQHF.

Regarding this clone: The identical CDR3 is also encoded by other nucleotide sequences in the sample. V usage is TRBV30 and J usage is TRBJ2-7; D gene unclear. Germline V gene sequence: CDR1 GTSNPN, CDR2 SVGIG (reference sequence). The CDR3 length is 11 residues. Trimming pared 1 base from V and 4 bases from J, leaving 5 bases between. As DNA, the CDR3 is TGTGCCTGGAGTGGACAATACGAGCAGTACTTC. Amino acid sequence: CAWSGQYEQYF. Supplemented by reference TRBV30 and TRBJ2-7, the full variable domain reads SQTIHQWPATLVQPVGSPLSLECTVEGTSNPNLYWYRQAAGRGLQLLFYSVGIGQISSEVPQNLSASRPQDRQFILSSKKLLLSDSGFYLCAWSGQYEQYFGPGTRLTVT.